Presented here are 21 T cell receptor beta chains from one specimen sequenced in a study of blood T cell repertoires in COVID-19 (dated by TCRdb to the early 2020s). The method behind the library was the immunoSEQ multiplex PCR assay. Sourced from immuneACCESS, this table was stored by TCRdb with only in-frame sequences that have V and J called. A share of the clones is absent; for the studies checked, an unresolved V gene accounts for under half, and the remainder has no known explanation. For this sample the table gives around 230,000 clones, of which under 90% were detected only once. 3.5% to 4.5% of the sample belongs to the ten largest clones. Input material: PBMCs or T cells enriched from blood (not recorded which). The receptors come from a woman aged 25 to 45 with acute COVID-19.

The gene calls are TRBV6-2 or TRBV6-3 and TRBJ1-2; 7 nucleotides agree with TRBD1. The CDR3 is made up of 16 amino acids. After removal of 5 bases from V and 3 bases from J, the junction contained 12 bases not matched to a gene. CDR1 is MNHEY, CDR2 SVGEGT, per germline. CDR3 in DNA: TGTGCCAGCAGTACAGAGACGGGACAGCTAGACTATGGCTACACCTTC. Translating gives CASSTETGQLDYGYTF.

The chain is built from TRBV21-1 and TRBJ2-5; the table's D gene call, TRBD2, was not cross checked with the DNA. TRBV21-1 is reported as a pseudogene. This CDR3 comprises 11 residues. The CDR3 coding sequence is TGTGCCAGCAGGCAGAGGGAGACCCAGTACTTC. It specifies CASRQRETQYF.

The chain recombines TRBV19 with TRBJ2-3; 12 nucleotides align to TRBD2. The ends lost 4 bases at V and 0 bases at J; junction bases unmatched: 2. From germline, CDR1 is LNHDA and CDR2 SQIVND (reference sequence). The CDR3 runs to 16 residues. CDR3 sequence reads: CASSTGTSGSTDTQYF. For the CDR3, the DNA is TGTGCCAGTAGTACCGGGACTAGCGGGAGCACAGATACGCAGTATTTT.

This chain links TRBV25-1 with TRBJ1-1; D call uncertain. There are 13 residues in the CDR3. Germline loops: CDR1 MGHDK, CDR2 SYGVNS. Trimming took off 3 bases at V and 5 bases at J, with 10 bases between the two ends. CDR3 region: CASSDLLATEAFF. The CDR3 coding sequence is TGTGCCAGCAGTGATCTCCTGGCAACTGAAGCTTTCTTT.

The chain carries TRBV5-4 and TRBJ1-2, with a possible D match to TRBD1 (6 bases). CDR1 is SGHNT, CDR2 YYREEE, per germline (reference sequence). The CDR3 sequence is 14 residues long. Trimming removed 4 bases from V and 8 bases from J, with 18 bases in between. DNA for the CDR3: TGTGCCAGCAGCCGAACCGGGACACCGAGGGGCTACACCTTC. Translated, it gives CASSRTGTPRGYTF.

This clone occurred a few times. The chain's CDR3 is CASRLAGETQYF. DNA of the CDR3: TGTGCCAGCCGACTAGCCGGGGAGACCCAGTACTTC. The chain couples TRBV2 to TRBJ2-5; 7 bases align to TRBD2. This CDR3 contains 12 residues. With V trimmed by 8 bases and J by 5 bases, 5 bases remained unmatched. Germline CDR1 SNHLY, CDR2 FYNNEI.

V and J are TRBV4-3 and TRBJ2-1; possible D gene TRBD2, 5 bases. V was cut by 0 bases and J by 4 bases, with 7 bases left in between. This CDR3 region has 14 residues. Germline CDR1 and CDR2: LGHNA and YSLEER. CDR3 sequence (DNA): TGCGCCAGCAGCCAAGAGCGGGCGTACAATGAGCAGTTCTTC. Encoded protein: CASSQERAYNEQFF.

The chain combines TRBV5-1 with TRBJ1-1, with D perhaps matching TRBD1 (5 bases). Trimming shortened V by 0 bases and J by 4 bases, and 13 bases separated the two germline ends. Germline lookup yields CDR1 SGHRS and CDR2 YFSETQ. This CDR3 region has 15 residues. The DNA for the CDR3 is TGCGCCAGCAGCTTGGGAGGAGTGGGGGGCACTGAAGCTTTCTTT. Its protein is CASSLGGVGGTEAFF.

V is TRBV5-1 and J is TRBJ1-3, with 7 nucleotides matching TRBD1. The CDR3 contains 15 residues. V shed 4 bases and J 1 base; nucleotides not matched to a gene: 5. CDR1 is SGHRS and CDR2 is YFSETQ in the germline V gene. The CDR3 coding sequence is TGCGCCAGCAGCGAGACAGGGAATTCTGGAAACACCATATATTTT. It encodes CASSETGNSGNTIYF.

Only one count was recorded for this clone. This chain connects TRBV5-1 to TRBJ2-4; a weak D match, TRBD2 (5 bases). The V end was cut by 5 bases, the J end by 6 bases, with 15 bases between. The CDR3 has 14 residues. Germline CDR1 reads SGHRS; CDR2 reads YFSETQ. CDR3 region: CASRDGLSVNIQYF. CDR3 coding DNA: TGCGCCAGCAGGGATGGACTGAGTGTAAACATTCAGTACTTC.

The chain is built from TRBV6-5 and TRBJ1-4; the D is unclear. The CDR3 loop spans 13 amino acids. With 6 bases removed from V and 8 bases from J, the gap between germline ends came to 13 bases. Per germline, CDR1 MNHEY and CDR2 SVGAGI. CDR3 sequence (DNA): TGTGCCAGCAGATCCGGCCTGGAGGAAAAACTGTTTTTT. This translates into CASRSGLEEKLFF.

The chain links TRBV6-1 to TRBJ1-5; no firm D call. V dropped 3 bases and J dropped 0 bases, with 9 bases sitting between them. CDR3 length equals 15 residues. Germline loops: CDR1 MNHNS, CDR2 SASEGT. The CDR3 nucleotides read TGTGCCAGCAGTGAGTGGCTGCCTAGCAATCAGCCCCAGCATTTT. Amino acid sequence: CASSEWLPSNQPQHF.

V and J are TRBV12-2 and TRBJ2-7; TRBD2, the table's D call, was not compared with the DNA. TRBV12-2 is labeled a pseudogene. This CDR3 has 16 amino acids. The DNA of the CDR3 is TGTGCAAGTCGCTTAGCGGGATCTGGGAAAACGGGGGAGCAGTACTTC. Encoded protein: CASRLAGSGKTGEQYF.

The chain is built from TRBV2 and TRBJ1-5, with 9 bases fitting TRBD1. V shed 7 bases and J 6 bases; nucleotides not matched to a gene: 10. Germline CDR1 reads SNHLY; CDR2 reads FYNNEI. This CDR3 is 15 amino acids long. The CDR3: CASTLGDREFQPQHF. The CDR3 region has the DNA TGTGCCAGCACACTCGGGGACAGGGAATTTCAGCCCCAGCATTTT.

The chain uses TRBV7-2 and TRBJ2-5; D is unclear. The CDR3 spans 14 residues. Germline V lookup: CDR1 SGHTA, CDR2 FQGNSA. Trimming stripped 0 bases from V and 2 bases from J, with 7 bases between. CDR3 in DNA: TGTGCCAGCAGCTTAGCATGGCAGCAAGAGACCCAGTACTTC. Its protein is CASSLAWQQETQYF.

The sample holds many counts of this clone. The CDR3 loop is CASSQDMWSGAEAFF. CDR3 DNA: TGCGCCAGCAGCCAAGATATGTGGTCAGGGGCTGAAGCTTTCTTT. The chain uses TRBV4-1 and TRBJ1-1; a possible D gene is TRBD1 (6 bases). The CDR3 length is 15 residues. CDR1 is MGHRA and CDR2 is YSYEKL in the germline V gene. Deletions cut 0 bases from V and 6 bases from J, with 14 bases between.

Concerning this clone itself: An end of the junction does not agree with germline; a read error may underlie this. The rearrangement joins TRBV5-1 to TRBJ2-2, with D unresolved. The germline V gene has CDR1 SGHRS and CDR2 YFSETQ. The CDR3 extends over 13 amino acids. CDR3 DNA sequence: TGCACCAGCAGCTTCGGTTACACCGGGGAGCTGTTTTTT. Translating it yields CTSSFGYTGELFF.

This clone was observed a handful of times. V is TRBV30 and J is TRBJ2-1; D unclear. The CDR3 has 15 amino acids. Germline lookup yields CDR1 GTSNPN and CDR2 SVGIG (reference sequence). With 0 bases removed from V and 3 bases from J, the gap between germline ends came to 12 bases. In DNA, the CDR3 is TGTGCCTGGAGTGTACCGTTGGGCCACTACAATGAGCAGTTCTTC. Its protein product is CAWSVPLGHYNEQFF.

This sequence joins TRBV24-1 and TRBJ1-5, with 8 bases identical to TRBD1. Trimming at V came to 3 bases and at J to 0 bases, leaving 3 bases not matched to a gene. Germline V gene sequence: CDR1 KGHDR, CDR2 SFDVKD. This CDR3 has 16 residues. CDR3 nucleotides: TGTGCCACCAGTGATCCTGGACAGGGTAGCAATCAGCCCCAGCATTTT. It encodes CATSDPGQGSNQPQHF.

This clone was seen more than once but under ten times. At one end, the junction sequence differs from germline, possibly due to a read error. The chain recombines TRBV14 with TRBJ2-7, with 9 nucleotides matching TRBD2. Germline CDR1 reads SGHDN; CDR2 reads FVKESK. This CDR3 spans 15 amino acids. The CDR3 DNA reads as TGTGCCAGCCAGAAGGGACTAGCAATTTCCTCCGAGCAGTACTTC. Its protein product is CASQKGLAISSEQYF.

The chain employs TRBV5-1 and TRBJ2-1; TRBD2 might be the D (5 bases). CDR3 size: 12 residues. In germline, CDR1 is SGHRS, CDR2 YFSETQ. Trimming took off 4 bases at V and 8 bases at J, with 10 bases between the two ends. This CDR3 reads CASSPARDEQFF. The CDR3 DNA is TGCGCCAGCAGCCCGGCGCGGGATGAGCAGTTCTTC.